This T cell receptor (beta chain) was obtained from a study of blood T cell repertoires in COVID-19 (dated by TCRdb to about 2020). About the study as a whole: Collaborator samples came from the United States, Italy and Spain and covered acute and convalescent phases of COVID-19. The material from the prospective study consisted of cDNA or gDNA derived from T cells, B-cell-depleted T cells, or PBMCs. Deeply sampled blood TCRbeta repertoires from subjects exposed to, actively infected with, or recovered from COVID-19 were included in the dataset. The repertoires were released in a freely available public database intended as a resource for research on the immune response to SARS-CoV-2. Samples came from the ongoing ImmuneRACE study (first 160 participants) plus 1,254 subjects from 6 global collaborators. Sample metadata almost always included a de-identified subject ID, COVID-19 status, age in years and sex. Where available, HLA class I and class II types were taken from metadata supplied by the sample provider and were not determined by assay-based typing.

This clone was detected once. Its antigen is currently not known. Nothing much larger sits one base from this clone, and base qualities are not available. V and J are truncated by 5 bases and 2 bases respectively, leaving an intervening sequence of 8 bases. CDR1 and CDR2, looked up from the germline V gene, are SQVTM and ANQGSEA. From cysteine to phenylalanine, the CDR3 is 12 amino acids long. The entry retains the CDR3 DNA only, 36 bases that are in frame from base 1. The immunoSEQ Assay, a bias-controlled multiplex PCR, was used to amplify TCRbeta CDR3 regions from genomic DNA. The authors' analysis ran thus. The number of nucleated cells in each sample was estimated by amplification of reference gene primers within the assay. To quantify the absolute abundance of each unique TCRbeta CDR3 rearrangement, sequence reads were collapsed and filtered. Productive Simpson clonality was computed per sample as the square root of Simpson's diversity index over productive rearrangements. Entries here come from immuneACCESS through TCRdb and include only in-frame sequences with V and J called. Some clones fail to appear in such tables; in the studies checked, an unresolved V gene covers under half of the shortfall, and the cause of the remainder is unknown. The V and J calls and clone size come from that table; D and trimming were worked out from the DNA. This sample comprises roughly 52,000 clones, about 90% of them detected only once. The ten largest account for roughly a fifth of the sample.

Collaborating institutions collected whole blood in K2EDTA tubes following their own protocols. For TCRbeta analysis, collaborator samples were shipped as frozen whole blood, as isolated PBMCs, or as DNA extracted from either sample type. The paper as a whole reports these results and caveats: The amount of clinical and demographic metadata varied by source and participant and was provided uncurated.

The rearrangement combines TRBV29-1 with TRBJ2-3; 6 matching bases give a weak D call of TRBD1. The clonotype comes from a human donor in a cohort sampled during active COVID-19. The sequenced sample was peripheral blood. The bases are TGCAGCGTTCGACAGGCCACAGATACGCAGTATTTT. This gives the protein CSVRQATDTQYF.